The entry that follows covers one T cell receptor (beta chain) sequence. The CDR3 consists of 16 residues. CDR1 is SGHTA and CDR2 is FQGNSA in the germline V gene. The junction had 13 bases not matched to a gene; V was cut back by 6 bases and J by 4 bases. This sample was included in a study of blood T cell repertoires in COVID-19. The overall study: Nucleic acid was either cDNA or gDNA, and it came from T cells, B-cell-depleted T cells, or PBMCs.

Authors' methods: Amplification with reference gene primers provided the estimates of nucleated cell counts. Sequenced by immunoSEQ multiplex PCR; TCRdb stores in-frame clones only, minus some. D and trimming were read from the DNA, whereas the V and J calls and clone size are those reported in that table. The sample has 87,000 or so clones, roughly 84% seen once; the top ten hold less than 4%. The V gene is TRBV7-2, the J gene TRBJ2-7, with 9 nucleotides matching TRBD2. Sequencing was done on a sample of peripheral blood. This receptor was identified in a woman older than 75 with COVID-19, enrolled during active disease. CDR3 residues: CASRPAWGGGAYEQYF. In nucleotides, the CDR3 is TGTGCCAGCAGACCTGCGTGGGGCGGGGGGGCTTACGAGCAGTACTTC.